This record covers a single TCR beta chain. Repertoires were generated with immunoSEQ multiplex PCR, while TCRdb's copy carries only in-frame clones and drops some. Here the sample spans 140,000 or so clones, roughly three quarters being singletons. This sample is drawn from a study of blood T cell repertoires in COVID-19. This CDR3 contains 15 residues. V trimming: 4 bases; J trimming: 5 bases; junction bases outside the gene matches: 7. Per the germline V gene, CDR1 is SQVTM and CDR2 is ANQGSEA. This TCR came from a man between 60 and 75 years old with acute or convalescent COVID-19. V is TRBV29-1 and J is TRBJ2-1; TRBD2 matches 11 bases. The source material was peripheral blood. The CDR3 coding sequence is TGCAGCGTTGGAGGTCAGACTAGCGGGAACAATGAGCAGTTCTTC. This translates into CSVGGQTSGNNEQFF.